Reported below is one TCR beta chain. This clonotype was counted at least ten times. Its antigen is not yet known. No clone much larger than this one lies a single base away; base qualities are absent. The record originates from a study of spatial heterogeneity in lung cancer (dated by TCRdb to between 2019 and 2020). About the study as a whole: More beta-chain than alpha-chain transcripts were consistently detected, likely reflecting higher beta-chain transcript abundance. In non-small cell lung cancer, the study quantitatively compared TCR alpha and beta repertoires across several tumor regions, matched nontumor lung, and blood. Both alpha and beta chains were TCR-sequenced in samples taken at surgery, namely 220 tumor regions, 64 matched nontumor lung samples and 45 to 60 PBMC samples. In tumor regions, TCR transcript counts showed a strong correlation with a T cell transcriptional module score derived from matched bulk RNA-seq. Nonsynonymous mutation counts, determined by whole-exome sequencing of tumor tissue, were related to TCR repertoire features. In the raw uncorrected reads, each unique combination of TCR and UMI appeared more than ten times on average. What the research found in general, with its limitations: Counts of ubiquitous and regional expanded TCRs correlated with counts of ubiquitous and regional nonsynonymous mutations, respectively. Additional single-cell paired TCR alpha and beta sequencing was considered necessary to confirm, at a functional level, the hypothesis that regional TCRs recognize regional mutations. The tumor nonsynonymous mutation count correlated with the number of expanded alpha and beta TCRs within the tumor. Estimated TCR-seq coverage of tumor T cells was only about 7.2% for alpha chains and 13% for beta chains.

The protocol used for the library was 5' RACE. This sample was sequenced with a NextSeq 500. To allow correction of PCR and sequencing errors, the TCR library protocol tagged every TCR cDNA molecule with a unique molecular identifier. In the source study's methods: Decombinator tools were used for TCR identification, UMI-based error correction and CDR3 extraction. Expanded TCRs were defined as those above a frequency of 2 per 1,000, corresponding to the top 1% of the tumor frequency distribution. Expanded tumor TCRs were classed as regional if statistically deemed absent (corrected P<0.05) from at least one tumor region, otherwise ubiquitous. Rényi diversity was computed with the R vegan package after subsampling each repertoire 100 times to 5,000 TCRs. CDR3 similarity networks were built from amino acid triplet string-kernel similarity, connecting CDR3s with pairwise similarity above 0.82. TCRdb passed the public sequencing reads through fastp at Q25 and MiXCR, retaining productive beta sequences. Rows are combined by CDR3 protein, so each entry shows the most common genes and DNA. TCRdb's processing, not the study's, gives the V and J calls here. The sample table holds around 20,000 distinct CDR3 sequences, of which around 6% were seen once. The ten largest clones represent around 10% of the sample.

V has 2 bases trimmed and J has 10 bases trimmed; junction bases matching no gene number 0. In the germline V gene, CDR1 corresponds to SGHAT and CDR2 to FQNNGV. The CDR3 runs 13 amino acids, cysteine and phenylalanine included. Of the read, only the CDR3 DNA is kept; its 39 bases are in frame from base 1. The time point label, as the study defines it: sample taken at primary tumor resection. The donors were about 71 patients from the lung TRACERx cohort who had early-stage, untreated non-small cell lung cancer. TCR sequencing used whole RNA extracted from tumor and nontumor lung tissue, or from cryopreserved PBMC samples, without cell sorting. Patients were selected for TCR sequencing only if sufficient RNA was available from at least two tumor regions. A lung pathologist reviewed the tumor and adjacent nontumor lung specimens before the specimens were selected.

The material was lung tumor tissue, obtained at surgery. The receptor chain draws on TRBV11-2 and TRBJ1-6, and 9 junctional nucleotides match TRBD1. This sequence was found in a female donor with early-stage non-small cell lung cancer. The sequenced DNA is TGTGCCAGCAGCTTAACAGGGGGCTCACCCCTCCACTTT. This yields the protein CASSLTGGSPLHF.